What follows is one T cell receptor (beta chain) and its context. Antigen specificity is unknown. The data derive from a study of cytomegalovirus exposure and HLA in healthy donors. Study results and limitations: A previous analysis found most TCR beta V segments productive roughly 87% or roughly 30% of the time. Sequence variants that were highly shared formed a cluster that was likely a sequencing artifact.

The V end lost 7 bases, the J end lost 4 bases, and 17 bases lay between the germline ends. The CDR3 covers 14 residues. Germline values: CDR1 SGHDT, CDR2 YYEEEE. In the PCR, 60 Vbeta and 13 Jbeta primers were used. The data were produced by immunoSEQ multiplex PCR, yet TCRdb's version contains in-frame clones alone and is incomplete. The sample carries over 100,000 clones, approximately 70% recorded once. Specimen: PBMCs. The chain couples TRBV5-6 to TRBJ1-2; D is possibly TRBD1 (6 bases). The clonotype originates from a man aged 30-40 years in good health and CMV-seropositive. CDR3 in DNA: TGTGCCAGCTCCCCCCCACAGGGTAGCTATGGCTACACCTTC. Its translation is CASSPPQGSYGYTF.